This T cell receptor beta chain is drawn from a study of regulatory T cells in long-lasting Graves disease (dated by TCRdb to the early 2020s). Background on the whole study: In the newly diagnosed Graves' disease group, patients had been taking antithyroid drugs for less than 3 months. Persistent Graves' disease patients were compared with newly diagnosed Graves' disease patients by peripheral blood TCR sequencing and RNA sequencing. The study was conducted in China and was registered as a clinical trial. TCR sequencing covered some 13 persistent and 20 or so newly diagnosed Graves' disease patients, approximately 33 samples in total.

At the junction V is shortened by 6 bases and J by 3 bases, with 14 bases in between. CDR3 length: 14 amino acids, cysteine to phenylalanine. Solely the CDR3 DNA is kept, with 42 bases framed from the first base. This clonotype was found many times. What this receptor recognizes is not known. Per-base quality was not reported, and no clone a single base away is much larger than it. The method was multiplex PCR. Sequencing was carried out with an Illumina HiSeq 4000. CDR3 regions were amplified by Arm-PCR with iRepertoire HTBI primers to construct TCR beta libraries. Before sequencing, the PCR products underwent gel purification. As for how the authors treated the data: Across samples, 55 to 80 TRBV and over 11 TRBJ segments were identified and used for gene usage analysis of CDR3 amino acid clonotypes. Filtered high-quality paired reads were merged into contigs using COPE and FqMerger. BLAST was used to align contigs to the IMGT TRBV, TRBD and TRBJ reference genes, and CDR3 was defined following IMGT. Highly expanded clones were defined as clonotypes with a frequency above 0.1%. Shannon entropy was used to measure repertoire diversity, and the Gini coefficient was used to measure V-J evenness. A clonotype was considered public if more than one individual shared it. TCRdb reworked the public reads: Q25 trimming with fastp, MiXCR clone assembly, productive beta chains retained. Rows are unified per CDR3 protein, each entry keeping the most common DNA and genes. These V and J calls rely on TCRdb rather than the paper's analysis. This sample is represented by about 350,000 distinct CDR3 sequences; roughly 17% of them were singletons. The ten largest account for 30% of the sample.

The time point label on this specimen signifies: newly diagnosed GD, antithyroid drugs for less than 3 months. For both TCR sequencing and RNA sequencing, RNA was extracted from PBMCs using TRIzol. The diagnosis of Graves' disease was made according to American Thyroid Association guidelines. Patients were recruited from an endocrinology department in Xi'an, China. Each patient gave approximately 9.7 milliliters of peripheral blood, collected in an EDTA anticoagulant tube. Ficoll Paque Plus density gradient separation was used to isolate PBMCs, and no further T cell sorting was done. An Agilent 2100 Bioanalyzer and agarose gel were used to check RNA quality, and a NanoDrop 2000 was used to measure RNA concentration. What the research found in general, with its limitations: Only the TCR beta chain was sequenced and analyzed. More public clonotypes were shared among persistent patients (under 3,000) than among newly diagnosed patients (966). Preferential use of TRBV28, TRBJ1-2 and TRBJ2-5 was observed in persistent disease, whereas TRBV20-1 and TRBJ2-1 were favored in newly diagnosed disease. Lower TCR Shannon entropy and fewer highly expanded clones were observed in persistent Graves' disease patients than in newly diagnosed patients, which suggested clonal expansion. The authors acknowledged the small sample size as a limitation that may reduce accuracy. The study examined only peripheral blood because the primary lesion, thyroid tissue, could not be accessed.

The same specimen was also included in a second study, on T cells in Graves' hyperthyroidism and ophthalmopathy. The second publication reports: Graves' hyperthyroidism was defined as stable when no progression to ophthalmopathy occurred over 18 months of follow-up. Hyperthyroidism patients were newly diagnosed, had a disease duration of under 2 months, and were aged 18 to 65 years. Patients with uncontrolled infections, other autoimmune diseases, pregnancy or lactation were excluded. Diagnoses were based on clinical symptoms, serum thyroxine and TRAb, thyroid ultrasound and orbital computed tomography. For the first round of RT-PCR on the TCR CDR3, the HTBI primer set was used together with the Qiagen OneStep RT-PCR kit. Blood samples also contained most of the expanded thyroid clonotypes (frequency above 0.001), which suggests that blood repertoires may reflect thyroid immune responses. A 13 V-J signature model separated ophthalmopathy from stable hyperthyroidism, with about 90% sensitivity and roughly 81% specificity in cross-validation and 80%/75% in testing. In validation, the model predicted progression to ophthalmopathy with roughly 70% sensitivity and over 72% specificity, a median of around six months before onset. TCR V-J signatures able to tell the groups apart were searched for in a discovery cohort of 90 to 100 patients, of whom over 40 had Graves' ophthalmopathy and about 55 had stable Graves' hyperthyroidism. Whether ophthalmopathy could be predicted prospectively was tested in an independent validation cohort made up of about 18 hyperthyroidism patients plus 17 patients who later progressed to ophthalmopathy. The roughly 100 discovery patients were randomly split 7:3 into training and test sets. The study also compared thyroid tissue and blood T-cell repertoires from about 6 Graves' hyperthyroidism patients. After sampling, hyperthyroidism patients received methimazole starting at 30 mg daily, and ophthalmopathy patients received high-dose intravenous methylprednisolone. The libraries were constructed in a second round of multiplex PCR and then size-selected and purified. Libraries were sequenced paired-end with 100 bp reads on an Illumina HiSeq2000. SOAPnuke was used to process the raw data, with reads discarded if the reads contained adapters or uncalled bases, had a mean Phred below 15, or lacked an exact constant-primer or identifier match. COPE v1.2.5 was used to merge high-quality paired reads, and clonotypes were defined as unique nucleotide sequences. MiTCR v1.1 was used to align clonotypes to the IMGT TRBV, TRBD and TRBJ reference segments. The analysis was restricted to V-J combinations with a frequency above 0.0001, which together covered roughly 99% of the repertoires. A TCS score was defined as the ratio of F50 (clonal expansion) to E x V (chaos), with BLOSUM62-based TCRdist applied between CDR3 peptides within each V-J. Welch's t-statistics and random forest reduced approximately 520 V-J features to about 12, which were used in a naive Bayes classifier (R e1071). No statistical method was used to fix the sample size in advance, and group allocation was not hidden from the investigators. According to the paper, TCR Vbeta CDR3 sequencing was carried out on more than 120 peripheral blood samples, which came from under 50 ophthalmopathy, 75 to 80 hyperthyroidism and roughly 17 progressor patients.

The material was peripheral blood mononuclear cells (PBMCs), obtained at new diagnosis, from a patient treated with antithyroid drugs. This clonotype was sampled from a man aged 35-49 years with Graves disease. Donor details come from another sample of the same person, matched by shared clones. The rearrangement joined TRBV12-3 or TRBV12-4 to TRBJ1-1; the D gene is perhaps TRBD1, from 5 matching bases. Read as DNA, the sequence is TGTGCCAGCAGCCCCTTGGTAGGGGACACTGAAGCTTTCTTT. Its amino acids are CASSPLVGDTEAFF.